The present T cell receptor beta chain was sequenced within a study of blood T cell repertoires in COVID-19. About the study: COVID-19 samples from acute and convalescent phases originated in the United States, Italy and Spain. Sample material is recorded as cDNA or gDNA derived from T cells, B-cell-depleted T cells, or PBMCs.

How the authors handled the data: Reference gene primers were amplified, and this amplification served to estimate nucleated cell counts. The table came from immunoSEQ multiplex PCR; TCRdb's copy has only in-frame clones and leaves some out. That table furnishes V, J and clone size, whereas the DNA furnished D and trimming. This sample has 350,000 to 450,000 clones; 85% occur once, and the top ten carry around 3.4%. The V end was cut by 8 bases, the J end by 0 bases, with 8 bases between. The CDR3 contains 13 residues. CDR1 and CDR2 from the germline V gene are SEHNR and FQNEAQ (reference sequence). Only a few counts were recorded for this clone.

The chain carries TRBV7-9 and TRBJ1-5; D call uncertain. The receptor comes from a woman between 18 and 30 years old with acute or convalescent COVID-19. Material: peripheral blood. The DNA of the CDR3 is TGTGCCAGCGGAGACGATAGCAATCAGCCCCAGCATTTT. Translation: CASGDDSNQPQHF.